A selection of T cell receptor beta chains follows, all from one sample in a study of vaccination effects on CD4 cells after COVID-19. Sequencing used immunoSEQ multiplex PCR; TCRdb keeps in-frame clones, though not all of them. This table holds 45,000 to 60,000 clones, about 76% found once. Antigens for these TCRs are unknown. Sequences were derived from CD4+ T cells from PBMCs cultured without peptide, sampled before COVID-19 vaccination. The receptor set was obtained from a human donor who had a prior SARS-CoV-2 infection. CDR3s include the opening cysteine and the closing phenylalanine or tryptophan. The D gene is left open where the match is weak. Clone size is stated in some rows and not others, as once, few, many or a class when expanded.

>TRBV5-6|TRBJ1-5|few|-
TGTGCCAGCAGCTTTGGAGTAACTGGCAATCAGCCCCAGCATTTT
CASSFGVTGNQPQHF
>TRBV7-9|TRBJ1-6|few|-
TGTGCCAGCAGCTTAGCGGGGGAAGGAAATTCACCCCTCCACTTT
CASSLAGEGNSPLHF
>TRBV19|TRBJ2-2|-|TRBD2
TGTGCCAGTAGTACCCCCCCGGGGGGGGGAAACACCGGGGAGCTGTTTTTT
CASSTPPGGGNTGELFF
>TRBV11-3|TRBJ2-5|-|TRBD2
TGTGCCAGCAGCTTAGATGGGACTAGCGTGCAGACCCAGTACTTC
CASSLDGTSVQTQYF
>TRBV19|TRBJ1-5|-|-
TGTGCCAGTGGAGGGTGGGTCAATCAGCCCCAGCATTTT
CASGGWVNQPQHF
>TRBV2|TRBJ2-3|-|TRBD2
TGTGCCAGCAACGGAAGAAGCGGGACCACAGATACGCAGTATTTT
CASNGRSGTTDTQYF
>TRBV5-4|TRBJ2-2|-|-
TGTGCCAGCAGCCGGAAACCCCAGAACACCGGGGAGCTGTTTTTT
CASSRKPQNTGELFF
>TRBV15|TRBJ2-3|once|-
TGTGCCACCAGCAGATCGCGGCAGCTCGGAACAGATACGCAGTATTTT
CATSRSRQLGTDTQYF
>TRBV7-9|TRBJ1-2|-|-
TGTGCCAGCAGTCCCCGGGTGAACTATGGCTACACCTTC
CASSPRVNYGYTF
>TRBV21-1|TRBJ1-1|-|-
TGTGCCAGCAGCAAGTCTCGCGGCATGAACACTGAAGCTTTCTTT
CASSKSRGMNTEAFF
>TRBV19|TRBJ1-6|few|TRBD1
TGTGCCAGTAGTGATAGTGACAGGGGTTCGGGTTCACCCCTCCACTTT
CASSDSDRGSGSPLHF
>TRBV5-5|TRBJ1-2|-|TRBD1
TGTGCCAGCAGCTTGGCCGCCGGACAGGGGGCATTCTATGGCTACACCTTC
CASSLAAGQGAFYGYTF
>TRBV2|TRBJ1-2|-|-
TGTGCCAGCAGCGTCCGGAGCGTGGGCAACTATGGCTACACCTTC
CASSVRSVGNYGYTF
>TRBV5-1|TRBJ2-2|few|-
TGCGCCAGCAGCTTGGAGGGGGGCCTACTCACCGGGGAGCTGTTTTTT
CASSLEGGLLTGELFF
>TRBV7-2|TRBJ2-5|once|TRBD2
TGTGCCAGCAGTCGCACTAGCGGTGGGACCCAGTACTTC
CASSRTSGGTQYF
>TRBV7-3|TRBJ2-5|few|TRBD1
TGTGCCAGCAGCCCTTGGGGCAGGGGGCTAGGGGAGACCCAGTACTTC
CASSPWGRGLGETQYF
>TRBV5-1|TRBJ1-4|-|TRBD1
TGCGCCAGCAGACATAACCCGGGACAGGGAAGTCTTGAAAAACTGTTTTTT
CASRHNPGQGSLEKLFF
>TRBV7-3|TRBJ2-6|-|-
TGTGCCAGCAGCCGAGGGGACAACTCTGGGGCCAACGTCCTGACTTTC
CASSRGDNSGANVLTF
>TRBV19|TRBJ1-4|-|-
TGTGCCAGTAGATGGTCGGGGGAAAAACTGTTTTTT
CASRWSGEKLFF
>TRBV5-4|TRBJ2-1|-|-
TGTGCCAGCAGCTTGGCTGGCGGTAGCTCCTACAATGAGCAGTTCTTC
CASSLAGGSSYNEQFF
>TRBV12-5|TRBJ1-1|-|-
TGTGCTAGTGGTTTGGTACCGGATGGCACTGAAGCTTTCTTT
CASGLVPDGTEAFF
>TRBV15|TRBJ2-2|-|-
TGTGCCACCAGCAGAGAAAGGCCTGCCGGGGAGCTGTTTTTT
CATSRERPAGELFF
>TRBV7-3|TRBJ2-2|-|TRBD1
TGTGCCAGCAGCTCAGGGACAGGAAACACCGGGGAGCTGTTTTTT
CASSSGTGNTGELFF
>TRBV10-3|TRBJ2-7|-|TRBD1
TGTGCCATCAGGGACAGGGATACCTACGAGCAGTACTTC
CAIRDRDTYEQYF
>TRBV2|TRBJ2-2|-|-
TGTGCCAGCCGATCACAGGGCAGCTACACCGGGGAGCTGTTTTTT
CASRSQGSYTGELFF
>TRBV4-2|TRBJ2-3|-|TRBD2
TGTGCCAGCAGCCAACGCGGGAGCGCAGATACGCAGTATTTT
CASSQRGSADTQYF
>TRBV6-5|TRBJ1-1|-|TRBD1
TGTGCCAGCAATAGAAGGGACAGGGGGTTCACTGAAGCTTTCTTT
CASNRRDRGFTEAFF
>TRBV18|TRBJ2-1|-|-
TGTGCCAGCTCACCCGGGACACTTACCTACAATGAGCAGTTCTTC
CASSPGTLTYNEQFF
>TRBV27|TRBJ1-5|few|-
TGTGCCAGCAGTTTAACGCAATACAATCAGCCCCAGCATTTT
CASSLTQYNQPQHF
>TRBV7-2|TRBJ1-4|-|-
TGTGCCAGCAGCTTAGGCAGGGTCGGCGAAAAACTGTTTTTT
CASSLGRVGEKLFF
>TRBV7-2|TRBJ2-1|-|-
TGTGCCAGCAGCCCCTTCAATGAGCAGTTCTTC
CASSPFNEQFF
>TRBV5-1|TRBJ1-4|-|-
TGCGCCAGCAGCCCGGGGAATGTTCTAAATGAAAAACTGTTTTTT
CASSPGNVLNEKLFF
>TRBV15|TRBJ2-2|-|TRBD2
TGTGCCACCAGCAGAACTAGCGGGAGGTTTCCCGGGGAGCTGTTTTTT
CATSRTSGRFPGELFF
>TRBV6-5|TRBJ1-4|-|TRBD1
TGTGCCAGCAGTAGGGACAGGGTGAGAGTGTTTTTT
CASSRDRVRVFF
>TRBV27|TRBJ1-4|-|-
TGTGCCAGCAGTTTTGATCCGGGAGCAACTAATGAAAAACTGTTTTTT
CASSFDPGATNEKLFF
>TRBV5-4|TRBJ2-3|-|TRBD2
TGTGCCAGCAGCTCCACTAGCGGGAGTTCAGATACGCAGTATTTT
CASSSTSGSSDTQYF
>TRBV2|TRBJ1-2|-|TRBD1
TGTGCCAGCAGCGTTGGGACAGGGGCGGGTTACGGCTATGGCTACACCTTC
CASSVGTGAGYGYGYTF
>TRBV19|TRBJ1-5|-|-
TGTGCCAGTACCGCCCCTATTCGGGGGCAGCCCCAGCATTTT
CASTAPIRGQPQHF
>TRBV7-3|TRBJ1-3|-|-
TGTGCCAGCAGCTTACTGGCAGACTCTGGAAACACCATATATTTT
CASSLLADSGNTIYF
>TRBV6-6|TRBJ2-1|-|TRBD2
TGTGCCAGCAGTCGGGACAGGGGGCGGACTAGCGGGAGGATCAAGTCCTACAATGAGCAGTTCTTC
CASSRDRGRTSGRIKSYNEQFF
>TRBV7-2|TRBJ1-5|-|-
TGTGCCAGCAGCTTAGCAGGGCTACGCAATCAGCCCCAGCATTTT
CASSLAGLRNQPQHF
>TRBV7-2|TRBJ1-1|-|TRBD1
TGTGCCAGCAGCAGAGGACAGGGGATGGCCACTGAAGCTTTCTTT
CASSRGQGMATEAFF
>TRBV9|TRBJ1-3|few|TRBD1
TGTGCCAGCAGCACCGGGACAGCTTCTGGAAACACCATATATTTT
CASSTGTASGNTIYF
>TRBV5-5|TRBJ2-1|-|-
TGTGCCAGCAGCTTGCAGACAAGCTCCTACAATGAGCAGTTCTTC
CASSLQTSSYNEQFF
>TRBV20-1|TRBJ1-1|-|-
TGCAGTGCTAGTACGCAGGGTCCGATGAACACTGAAGCTTTCTTT
CSASTQGPMNTEAFF
>TRBV2|TRBJ2-7|once|TRBD1
TGTGCCAGCAGGGGTGACAGGGGAGGAGGTGTCGAGCAGTACTTC
CASRGDRGGGVEQYF
>TRBV2|TRBJ2-1|-|-
TGTGCCAGCAGTGAGACTGCACCTTTCTCCTACAATGAGCAGTTCTTC
CASSETAPFSYNEQFF
>TRBV7-2|TRBJ2-7|-|TRBD1
TGTGCCAGCAGCTTTGGGCGGGACAGGGGATACGAGCAGTACTTC
CASSFGRDRGYEQYF
>TRBV3-1/TRBV3-2|TRBJ1-2|-|-
TGTGCCAGCAGCCAAGTCGCTACGGACGAAGGCTACACCTTC
CASSQVATDEGYTF
>TRBV4-3|TRBJ1-6|-|-
TGCGCCAGCAGCCAAGATTTTTCAGGGGATGGGTCCTATAATTCACCCCTCCACTTT
CASSQDFSGDGSYNSPLHF
>TRBV4-1|TRBJ2-1|-|-
TGCGCCAGCAGCCAAAGGGACCAGGACTCCTACAATGAGCAGTTCTTC
CASSQRDQDSYNEQFF
>TRBV2|TRBJ2-5|-|-
TGTGCCAGCAGTGAACTGGGGAGGGGGCAAGAGACCCAGTACTTC
CASSELGRGQETQYF
>TRBV7-8|TRBJ2-5|-|TRBD2
TGTGCCAGCAGTTCGCTAGCGGGGGGGTGGGAGACCCAGTACTTC
CASSSLAGGWETQYF